Below, one T cell receptor (beta chain) is given with its context. These data originate in a study of radiation and T cells in renal cell carcinoma. Here immunoSEQ multiplex PCR was the method, and the copy in TCRdb shows in-frame clones only, minus some. The sample consists of about 120,000 clones, 65% to 85% of them appearing once. Germline V gene data show CDR1 as MNHEY and CDR2 as SVGAGI. CDR3 length equals 14 residues. The germline V and J ends were trimmed by 4 bases and 0 bases, with 9 bases remaining between them. Time point here: blood 2 weeks post-SBRT. Treatment in this sample: 15 Gy SBRT to primary tumor, nephrectomy 4 weeks later. Radiation-treated patients gave blood at baseline, week 2 and week 4.

The sample consisted of blood, taken from a patient whose treatment included radiotherapy and nephrectomy. The TCR comes from a man between 45 and 60 years old with renal cell carcinoma. The chain combines TRBV6-5 with TRBJ1-1; the D is unclear. The CDR3 here is CASSFRMMNTEAFF. CDR3 nucleotides: TGTGCCAGCAGTTTTCGGATGATGAACACTGAAGCTTTCTTT.